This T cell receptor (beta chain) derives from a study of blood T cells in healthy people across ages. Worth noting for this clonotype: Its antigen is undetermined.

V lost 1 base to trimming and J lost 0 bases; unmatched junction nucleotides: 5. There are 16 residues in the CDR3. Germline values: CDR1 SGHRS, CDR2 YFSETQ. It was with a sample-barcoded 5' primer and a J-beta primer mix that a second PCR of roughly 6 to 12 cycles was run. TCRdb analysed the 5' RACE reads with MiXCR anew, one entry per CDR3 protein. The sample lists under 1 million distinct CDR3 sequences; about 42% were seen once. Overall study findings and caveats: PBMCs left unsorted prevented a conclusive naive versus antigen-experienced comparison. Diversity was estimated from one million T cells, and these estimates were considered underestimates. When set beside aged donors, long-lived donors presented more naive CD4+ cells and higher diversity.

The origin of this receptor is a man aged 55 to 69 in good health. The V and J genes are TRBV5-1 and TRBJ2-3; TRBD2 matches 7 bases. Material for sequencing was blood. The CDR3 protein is CASSLPAGTSTDTQYF. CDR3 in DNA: TGCGCCAGCAGCTTGCCAGCGGGGACCAGCACAGATACGCAGTATTTT. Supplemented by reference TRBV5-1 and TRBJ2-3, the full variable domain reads KAGVTQTPRYLIKTRGQQVTLSCSPISGHRSVSWYQQTPGQGLQFLFEYFSETQRNKGNFPGRFSGRQFSNSRSEMNVSTLELGDSALYLCASSLPAGTSTDTQYFGPGTRLTVL.